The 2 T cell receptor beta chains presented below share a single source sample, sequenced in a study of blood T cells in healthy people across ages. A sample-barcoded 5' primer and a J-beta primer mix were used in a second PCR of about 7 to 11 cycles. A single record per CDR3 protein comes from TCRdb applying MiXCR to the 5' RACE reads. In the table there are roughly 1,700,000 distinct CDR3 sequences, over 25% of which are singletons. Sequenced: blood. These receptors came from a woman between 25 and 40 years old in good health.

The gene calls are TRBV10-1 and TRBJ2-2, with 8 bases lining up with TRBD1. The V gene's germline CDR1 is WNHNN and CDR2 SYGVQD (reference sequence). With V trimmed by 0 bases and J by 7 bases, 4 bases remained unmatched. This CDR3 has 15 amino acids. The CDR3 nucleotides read TGCGCCAGCAGTGAGTCCCAGGGGGCTGGCGGGGAGCTGTTTTTT. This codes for CASSESQGAGGELFF.

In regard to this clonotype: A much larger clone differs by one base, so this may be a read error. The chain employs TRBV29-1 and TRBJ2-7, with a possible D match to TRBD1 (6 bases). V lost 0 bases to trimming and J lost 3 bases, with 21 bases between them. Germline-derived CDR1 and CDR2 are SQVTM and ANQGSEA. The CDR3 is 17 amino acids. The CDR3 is CSVEDGWGLTRGYEQYF. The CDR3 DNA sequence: TGCAGCGTTGAAGACGGTTGGGGGCTTACCAGGGGCTACGAGCAGTACTTC.